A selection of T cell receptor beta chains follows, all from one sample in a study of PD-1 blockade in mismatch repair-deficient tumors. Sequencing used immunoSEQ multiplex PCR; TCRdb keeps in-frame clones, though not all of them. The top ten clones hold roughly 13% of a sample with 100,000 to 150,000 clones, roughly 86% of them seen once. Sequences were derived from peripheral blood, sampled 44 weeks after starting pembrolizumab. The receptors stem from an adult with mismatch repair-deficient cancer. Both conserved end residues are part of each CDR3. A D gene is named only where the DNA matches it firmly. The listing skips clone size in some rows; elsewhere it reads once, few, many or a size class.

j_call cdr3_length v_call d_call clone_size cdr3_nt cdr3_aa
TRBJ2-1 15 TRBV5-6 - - TGTGCCAGCAGCAGTCATACTAGCTCCTACAATGAGCAGTTCTTC CASSSHTSSYNEQFF
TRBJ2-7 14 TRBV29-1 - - TGCAGCGCCTTAGGGGACTCTGGAGCCTACGAGCAGTACTTC CSALGDSGAYEQYF
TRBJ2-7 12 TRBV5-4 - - TGTGCCAGCAGCAAAGAAAACTACGAGCAGTACTTC CASSKENYEQYF
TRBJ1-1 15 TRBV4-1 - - TGCGCCAGCAGCCAAGGTCGACTCAGGGCCACTGAAGCTTTCTTT CASSQGRLRATEAFF
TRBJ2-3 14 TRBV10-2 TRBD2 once TGCGCCAGCGGCGCTAGCGGGAGGCCAGATACGCAGTATTTT CASGASGRPDTQYF
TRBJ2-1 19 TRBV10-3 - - TGTGCCATCAGCCATCGGGCGAAGGTGGGAGACAAGGGCATCAATGAGCAGTTCTTC CAISHRAKVGDKGINEQFF
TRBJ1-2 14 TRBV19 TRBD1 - TGTGCCAGTAGTTCGGCAGGGGGGGGTTATGGCTACACCTTC CASSSAGGGYGYTF
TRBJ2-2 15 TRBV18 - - TGTGCCAGCTCACCACCCAACCTGAACACCGGGGAGCTGTTTTTT CASSPPNLNTGELFF
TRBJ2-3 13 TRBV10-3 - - TGTGCCATCAGTGTGGACACTAGATCTGTTGAGTATTTT CAISVDTRSVEYF
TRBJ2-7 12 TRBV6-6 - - TGTGCCAGCAGTTCCATACAGGGGGGGAGCCATTTC CASSSIQGGSHF
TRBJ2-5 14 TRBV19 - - TGTGCCAGTAGTATCATAGTTTCCGCAGAGACCCAGTACTTC CASSIIVSAETQYF
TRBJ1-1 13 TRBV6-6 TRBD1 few TGTGCCAGCAGGGACAGGGCGAACACTGAAGCTTTCTTT CASRDRANTEAFF
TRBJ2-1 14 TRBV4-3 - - TGCGCCAGCAGGGACAGTTTCTCCTACAATGAGCAGTTCTTC CASRDSFSYNEQFF
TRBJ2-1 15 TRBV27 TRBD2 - TGTGCCAGCAGTTTTAGGGGACTAGCGGGAGTTGAGCAGTTCTTC CASSFRGLAGVEQFF
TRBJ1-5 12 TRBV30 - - TGTGCCTGGAGTGTAGAAGGTCAGCCCCAGCATTTT CAWSVEGQPQHF
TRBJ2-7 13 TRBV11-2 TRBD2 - TGTGCCATCCGGGACTATACATCCTACGAGCAGTACTTC CAIRDYTSYEQYF
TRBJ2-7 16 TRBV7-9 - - TGTGCCAGCAGCTTAGCGCGAAGTGGCCGGACTACTAAGCAGTACTTC CASSLARSGRTTKQYF